The T cell receptor beta chain described here comes from a study of PD-1 blockade in classical Hodgkin lymphoma. As concerns this clone: As yet, its antigen is unknown.

Every patient was affected by relapse after autologous stem cell transplantation, while exposure to brentuximab vedotin was not uniform. The length of the CDR3 is 15 residues. V was pared by 5 bases and J by 3 bases, with 14 bases between. CDR1 and CDR2 from the germline V gene are SGHVS and FQNEAQ. Only in-frame clones appear in the TCRdb table, and some are missing; sequencing was by immunoSEQ multiplex PCR. The sample has under 65,000 clones, around 87% seen once. General study points: Baseline diversity in complete responders resembled that of newly diagnosed patients. TCR diversity at baseline was reported to be reduced in newly diagnosed patients relative to healthy donors.

The starting material was peripheral blood mononuclear cells (PBMCs), obtained at baseline. This receptor was taken from a human donor with classical Hodgkin lymphoma. V gene TRBV7-8 combines with J gene TRBJ2-1, with D perhaps TRBD2 (6 bases). CDR3 sequence: CASSRGAVFYNEQFF. Here the CDR3 DNA reads TGTGCCAGCAGCCGCGGGGCGGTTTTCTACAATGAGCAGTTCTTC. Full variable domain (outside the CDR3, taken from reference TRBV7-8 and TRBJ2-1): GAGVSQSPRYKVAKRGQDVALRCDPISGHVSLFWYQQALGQGPEFLTYFQNEAQLDKSGLPSDRFFAERPEGSVSTLKIQRTQQEDSAVYLCASSRGAVFYNEQFFGPGTRLTVL.